The clone carrying this T cell receptor (beta chain) was seen ten or more times. Authors of the study amplified TCR beta CDR3 regions from RNA transcripts. When the TCR CDR3 underwent first-round RT-PCR, the HTBI primer set was used. A single record per CDR3 protein comes from TCRdb applying MiXCR to the multiplex PCR reads. The data contain about 360,000 distinct CDR3 sequences, less than 15% of them seen just once; the ten biggest clones take up 9.2%. This specimen comes from a study of T cells in Graves' hyperthyroidism and ophthalmopathy. The germline gives CDR1 MDHEN, CDR2 SYDVKM. The CDR3 consists of 10 residues. Trimming took off 9 bases at V and 3 bases at J, with 5 bases between the two ends. In making diagnoses, clinical symptoms, serum thyroxine and TRAb, thyroid ultrasound and orbital computed tomography were all used.

The TCR originated in a woman aged 18 to 35 with Graves' hyperthyroidism. Sequenced: blood. This chain links TRBV28 with TRBJ1-1; D remains ambiguous. For the CDR3, the DNA is TGTGCCAGTGGGTACACTGAAGCTTTCTTT. Its translation is CASGYTEAFF.